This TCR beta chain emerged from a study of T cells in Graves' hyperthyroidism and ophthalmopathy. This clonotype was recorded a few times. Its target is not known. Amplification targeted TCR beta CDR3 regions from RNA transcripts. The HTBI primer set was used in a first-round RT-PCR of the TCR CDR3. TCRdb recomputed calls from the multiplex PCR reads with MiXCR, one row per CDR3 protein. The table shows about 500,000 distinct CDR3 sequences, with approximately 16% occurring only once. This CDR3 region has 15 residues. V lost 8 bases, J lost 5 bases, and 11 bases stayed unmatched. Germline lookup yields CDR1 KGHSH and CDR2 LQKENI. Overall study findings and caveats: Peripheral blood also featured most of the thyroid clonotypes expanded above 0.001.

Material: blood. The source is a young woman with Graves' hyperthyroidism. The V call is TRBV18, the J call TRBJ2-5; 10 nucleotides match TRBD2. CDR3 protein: CASLKPSGSWETQYF. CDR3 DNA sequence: TGTGCCAGCCTAAAACCTAGCGGGAGCTGGGAGACCCAGTACTTC. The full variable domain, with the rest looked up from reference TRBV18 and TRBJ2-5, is NAGVMQNPRHLVRRRGQEARLRCSPMKGHSHVYWYRQLPEEGLKFMVYLQKENIIDESGMPKERFSAEFPKEGPSILRIQQVVRGDSAAYFCASLKPSGSWETQYFGPGTRLLVL.